One sample yielded the 8 T cell receptor beta chains listed below, sequenced in a study of T-cell reconstitution after alpha-beta-depleted transplantation in children. A library of TCRbeta sequences, prepared with unique molecular identifiers, was generated. TCRdb processed the PCR reads anew with MiXCR; each CDR3 protein has one entry. The data show some 490,000 distinct CDR3 sequences, under 15% seen once. Sequenced material: PBMCs from the stem cell graft donor, taken from the stem cell graft. The receptors shown here come from a human donor who donated a stem cell graft to a child with combined immunodeficiency.

This clonotype was seen ten or more times. The chain has TRBV24-1 and TRBJ2-1; 10 nucleotides agree with TRBD2. The CDR3 has 17 amino acids. V dropped 5 bases and J dropped 0; count of bases not matched to a gene: 6. The germline CDR1 and CDR2 sequences are KGHDR and SFDVKD. The CDR3 sequence: CATSVLTSGTSYNEQFF. CDR3 coding DNA: TGTGCCACCAGTGTTCTTACTAGCGGGACCTCCTACAATGAGCAGTTCTTC.

This clonotype was counted ten times or more. One junction end does not reproduce the germline sequence, and a read error may be involved. V and J are TRBV5-1 and TRBJ2-7; no clear D gene. Germline CDR1 SGHRS, CDR2 YFSETQ. The CDR3 extends over 11 amino acids. This CDR3 is CASSTSYEQYF. The CDR3 nucleotides read TGTGCCAGCAGCACTTCCTACGAGCAGTACTTC.

This clonotype was seen repeatedly, ten times or more. V is TRBV6-1 and J is TRBJ1-3, with D unresolved. The CDR3 is made up of 14 amino acids. Germline CDR1 is MNHNS and CDR2 is SASEGT. Trimming stripped 6 bases from V and 0 bases from J, with 9 bases between. Here the CDR3 DNA reads TGTGCCAGCAGGGGAGGAATCTCTGGAAACACCATATATTTT. Translating gives CASRGGISGNTIYF.

This clonotype has at least ten counts. The chain uses TRBV6-5 and TRBJ2-1, with D possibly being TRBD2 (6 bases). In germline, CDR1 is MNHEY, CDR2 SVGAGI. The CDR3 covers 11 residues. Trimming removed 6 bases from V and 12 bases from J, with 12 bases in between. CDR3: CASRSRRGQFF. The CDR3 nucleotides are TGTGCCAGCAGGTCTAGGAGGGGGCAGTTCTTC.

This clonotype was observed a few times. The chain recombines TRBV13 with TRBJ2-3; possible D gene TRBD2, 6 bases. The CDR3 is 14 amino acids. The germline V gene has CDR1 PRHDT and CDR2 FYEKMQ (reference sequence). The V gene lost 3 bases and the J gene lost 4 bases, with 11 bases spanning the gap. The CDR3 nucleotides read TGTGCCAGCAGCTTGACTAGTTCTTCAGATACGCAGTATTTT. It translates to CASSLTSSSDTQYF.

This clonotype was seen more than once but under ten times. The chain carries TRBV11-3 and TRBJ2-2; D call uncertain. V dropped 8 bases and J dropped 5 bases, with 15 bases sitting between them. The germline V gene has CDR1 SGHNT and CDR2 YENEEA. The CDR3 sequence is 14 residues long. CDR3 loop: CASSLTQRTGELFF. As DNA, the CDR3 is TGTGCCAGCTCACTCACCCAACGGACCGGGGAGCTGTTTTTT. Drawing the rest from reference TRBV11-3 and TRBJ2-2, the complete variable domain is EAGVVQSPRYKIIEKKQPVAFWCNPISGHNTLYWYLQNLGQGPELLIRYENEEAVDDSQLPKDRFSAERLKGVDSTLKIQPAELGDSAVYLCASSLTQRTGELFFGEGSRLTVL.

The V and J genes are TRBV5-1 and TRBJ2-1, with 7 bases identical to TRBD2. After removal of 4 bases from V and 12 bases from J, the junction contained 7 bases not matched to a gene. Per germline, CDR1 SGHRS and CDR2 YFSETQ. This CDR3 spans 12 amino acids. The CDR3 nucleotides read TGCGCCAGCAGCGTCCGACCGGGGGGGCAGTTCTTC. This gives the protein CASSVRPGGQFF.

This chain links TRBV29-1 with TRBJ2-1; maybe TRBD2 (5 bases). The germline gives CDR1 SQVTM, CDR2 ANQGSEA. The CDR3 contains 13 residues. V lost 5 bases, J lost 4 bases, and 12 bases lay in between. The CDR3 sequence: CSVIEAGYNEQFF. The DNA of the CDR3 is TGCAGCGTTATCGAGGCGGGTTACAATGAGCAGTTCTTC.